One sample yielded the 22 T cell receptor beta chains listed below, sequenced in a study of regulatory T cells in long-lasting Graves disease. Construction of the TCR beta libraries employed iRepertoire HTBI primers in conjunction with Arm-PCR of CDR3 regions. TCRdb independently ran MiXCR on the multiplex PCR reads; one entry per CDR3 protein. The profile covers roughly 700,000 distinct CDR3 sequences, with 30% appearing a single time and under 55% taken by the ten largest. Stated time point: persistent/refractory GD, antithyroid drugs over 5 years with positive TRAb. PBMCs provided the RNA from which the TCR library was made. This specimen was peripheral blood mononuclear cells (PBMCs), taken when the disease was refractory, from a patient treated with antithyroid drugs. The receptors come from a female donor with Graves disease.

With regard to this clonotype: A junction end diverges from the germline sequence, so it may reflect a read error. V and J are TRBV7-9 and TRBJ1-2; TRBD1 aligns across 7 bases. The CDR3 runs to 14 residues. From germline, CDR1 is SEHNR and CDR2 FQNEAQ (reference sequence). The CDR3 nucleotides read TGTGCCAGCAGCCGACACAGGGGAGAATATGGCCACACCTTC. This translates into CASSRHRGEYGHTF. Combining the CDR3 with reference TRBV7-9 and TRBJ1-2 gives the whole variable domain DTGVSQNPRHKITKRGQNVTFRCDPISEHNRLYWYRQTLGQGPEFLTYFQNEAQLEKSRLLSDRFSAERPKGSFSTLEIQRTEQGDSAMYLCASSRHRGEYGHTFGSGTRLTVV.

This clonotype came up many times. The chain is built from TRBV27 and TRBJ1-1; 7 bases map to TRBD1. Looked up from germline, CDR1 is MNHEY and CDR2 is SMNVEV (reference sequence). The CDR3 loop spans 15 amino acids. V shed 5 bases, J shed 4 bases, and the junction held 10 bases outside the gene matches. The CDR3 here is CASSPDRVDGTEAFF. The DNA for the CDR3 is TGTGCCAGCAGTCCCGACAGGGTCGATGGCACTGAAGCTTTCTTT.

V gene TRBV29-1 combines with J gene TRBJ1-4; weak D call: TRBD1 (6 bases). CDR1 SQVTM and CDR2 ANQGSEA come from the germline V gene. CDR3 length: 13 residues. Trimming pared 7 bases from V and 7 bases from J, leaving 16 bases between. The CDR3 sequence is CSGRDFRGEKLFF. The CDR3 nucleotides are TGCAGCGGCCGGGACTTCAGGGGTGAAAAACTGTTTTTT.

This clonotype was counted only a few times. This chain connects TRBV2 to TRBJ2-2, with 9 bases identical to TRBD2. With V trimmed by 7 bases and J by 7 bases, 10 bases remained unmatched. Germline loops: CDR1 SNHLY, CDR2 FYNNEI. This CDR3 is 15 amino acids long. The chain's CDR3 is CASILTSGSGGELFF. CDR3 DNA sequence: TGTGCCAGCATACTTACTAGCGGGTCGGGCGGGGAGCTGTTTTTT.

This clonotype was recorded a few times. Here the CDR3 DNA reads TGTGCCAGCAGCAAGGGACGGCTGAACACTGAAGCTTTCTTT. This gives the protein CASSKGRLNTEAFF. This chain connects TRBV13 to TRBJ1-1, with D tentatively TRBD1 (5 bases). CDR1 and CDR2 from the germline V gene are PRHDT and FYEKMQ (reference sequence). The germline V and J ends were trimmed by 5 bases and 0 bases, with 10 bases remaining between them. The CDR3 is 14 residues long.

This clonotype was counted a few times. The CDR3 sequence is CASSLDQGSSLIYEQYF. The CDR3 nucleotides read TGTGCCAGCAGCTTAGATCAGGGCAGTTCCCTAATCTACGAGCAGTACTTC. The J gene is TRBJ2-7, the V gene TRBV11-2, with D maybe TRBD1 (5 bases). Germline lookup yields CDR1 SGHAT and CDR2 FQNNGV. CDR3 length equals 17 residues. Trimming shortened V by 0 bases and J by 3 bases, and 18 bases separated the two germline ends.

This chain joins TRBV15 and TRBJ2-7; TRBD1 might be the D (5 bases). Germline assignment: CDR1 LNHNV and CDR2 YYDKDF (reference sequence). CDR3 length equals 15 residues. V gave up 3 bases and J gave up 0 bases, with 12 bases separating them. The CDR3 DNA sequence: TGTGCCACCAGCAGGCCTGACAGTAGCTCCTACGAGCAGTACTTC. This gives the protein CATSRPDSSSYEQYF.

This clonotype was found a few times. The chain employs TRBV20-1 and TRBJ1-1; D is undetermined. CDR3 size: 12 residues. The germline gives CDR1 DFQATT, CDR2 SNEGSKA (reference sequence). CDR3 amino acids: CTATDIGTEAFF. The CDR3, as DNA: TGCACCGCTACCGATATAGGAACTGAAGCTTTCTTT.

V usage is TRBV7-2 and J usage is TRBJ1-2; 9 positions agree with TRBD1. The CDR3 sequence is 15 residues long. V gave up 3 bases and J gave up 5 bases; unmatched junction bases: 7. From germline, CDR1 is SGHTA and CDR2 FQGNSA. This chain's CDR3 is CASSFRTGERYGYTF. CDR3 in DNA: TGTGCCAGCAGCTTTAGGACAGGGGAACGTTATGGCTACACCTTC. Looking up the rest from reference TRBV7-2 and TRBJ1-2 gives the full variable domain: GAGVSQSPSNKVTEKGKDVELRCDPISGHTALYWYRQSLGQGLEFLIYFQGNSAPDKSGLPSDRFSAERTGGSVSTLTIQRTQQEDSAVYLCASSFRTGERYGYTFGSGTRLTVV.

This clonotype turned up a few times. This CDR3 is CAWSMGAGGYTF. The CDR3 DNA is TGTGCCTGGAGTATGGGTGCTGGTGGCTACACCTTC. The chain joins TRBV30 to TRBJ1-2; D gene uncertain. Germline V gene sequence: CDR1 GTSNPN, CDR2 SVGIG (reference sequence). This CDR3 has 12 residues. Trimming took off 2 bases at V and 7 bases at J, with 11 bases between the two ends. The entire variable domain, with the rest obtained from reference TRBV30 and TRBJ1-2, is as follows: SQTIHQWPATLVQPVGSPLSLECTVEGTSNPNLYWYRQAAGRGLQLLFYSVGIGQISSEVPQNLSASRPQDRQFILSSKKLLLSDSGFYLCAWSMGAGGYTFGSGTRLTVV.

V is TRBV14 and J is TRBJ1-2; 8 positions agree with TRBD1. CDR3 length: 14 amino acids. The ends lost 5 bases at V and 4 bases at J; junction bases unmatched: 6. Germline V CDR1 and CDR2: SGHDN, FVKESK. CDR3 DNA sequence: TGTGCCAGCAGCGAGAGACAGGGGACCTATGGCTACACCTTC. It is translated as CASSERQGTYGYTF.

This clonotype was counted many times. The chain uses TRBV6-5 and TRBJ1-6; D is uncertain. The germline V and J ends were trimmed by 4 bases and 5 bases, with 6 bases remaining between them. Germline assignment: CDR1 MNHEY and CDR2 SVGAGI. This CDR3 is built from 13 residues. For the CDR3, the DNA is TGTGCCAGCAGTTCCGCGGATAATTCACCCCTCCACTTT. Translated: CASSSADNSPLHF.

The chain links TRBV18 to TRBJ1-5; D uncertain. CDR1 and CDR2 (germline): KGHSH, LQKENI. With 1 base removed from V and 0 bases from J, the gap between germline ends came to 10 bases. The CDR3 loop spans 16 amino acids. The DNA of the CDR3 is TGTGCCAGCTCACCACTGATCAGTGATAGCAATCAGCCCCAGCATTTT. This sequence encodes CASSPLISDSNQPQHF. Full variable domain (missing parts from reference TRBV18 and TRBJ1-5): NAGVMQNPRHLVRRRGQEARLRCSPMKGHSHVYWYRQLPEEGLKFMVYLQKENIIDESGMPKERFSAEFPKEGPSILRIQQVVRGDSAAYFCASSPLISDSNQPQHFGDGTRLSIL.

This clonotype was seen repeatedly, ten times or more. The rearrangement joins TRBV28 to TRBJ1-1; maybe TRBD1 (6 bases). Germline CDR1 reads MDHEN; CDR2 reads SYDVKM. This CDR3 is built from 13 residues. V was shortened by 5 bases and J by 10 bases, with 17 bases between the two germline ends. CDR3 sequence (DNA): TGTGCCAGCAGTCACTTACGGACAGCGCGAGCTTTCTTT. Residues: CASSHLRTARAFF.

CDR3 nucleotides: TGTGCCAGCAGTTACACAACAGGGACTCGGTTCGCTGAAGCTTTCTTT. As protein: CASSYTTGTRFAEAFF. This chain connects TRBV6-9 to TRBJ1-1; D is perhaps TRBD1 (6 bases). Trimming took 3 bases from V and 6 from J, leaving 20 bases between them. This CDR3 has 16 residues. The V gene's germline CDR1 is MNHGY and CDR2 SVAAGI.

A few counts support this clonotype. The V gene is TRBV7-3, the J gene TRBJ2-7; TRBD1 matches 10 bases. This CDR3 comprises 15 residues. Germline V lookup: CDR1 SGHTA, CDR2 FQGTGA. The V gene end was trimmed by 5 bases and the J gene end by 7 bases; junction bases not matched to a gene: 11. The CDR3 nucleotides read TGTGCCAGCAGCCCCTCCACTGACAGGGGGCGGGAGCAGTACTTC. It encodes CASSPSTDRGREQYF.

This clonotype occurred a few times. The chain couples TRBV5-6 to TRBJ2-5, with 7 bases that match TRBD1. Germline-derived CDR1 and CDR2 are SGHDT and YYEEEE. CDR3 length: 14 amino acids. Trimming cost V 2 bases and J 4 bases; bases outside gene matches: 5. The CDR3 DNA reads TGTGCCAGCAGCTTCTCGACAGGGACAGAGACCCAGTACTTC. It yields the protein CASSFSTGTETQYF.

The rearrangement joins TRBV20-1 to TRBJ2-7, with a possible D match to TRBD2 (6 bases). The CDR3 contains 17 residues. CDR1 and CDR2 (germline): DFQATT, SNEGSKA (reference sequence). V was clipped by 0 bases and J by 0 bases, with 18 bases between them. CDR3 DNA sequence: TGCAGTGCTAGAGATCGCGCCGGGCTAGCGCCCTCCTACGAGCAGTACTTC. Translation: CSARDRAGLAPSYEQYF.

This clonotype occurred many times. V is TRBV12-3 or TRBV12-4 and J is TRBJ1-2; 8 bases agree with TRBD1. The CDR3 loop spans 15 amino acids. Trimming removed 6 bases from V and 1 base from J; junction bases left unmatched: 7. This chain's CDR3 is CASSSGGSYNYGYTF. The CDR3 DNA sequence: TGTGCCAGCAGCTCAGGGGGCAGCTATAACTATGGCTACACCTTC.

This clonotype has more than one count but fewer than ten. This rearrangement joins TRBV20-1 to TRBJ1-1, with TRBD1 as a possible D gene (5 bases). Germline CDR1 is DFQATT and CDR2 is SNEGSKA (reference sequence). The V gene lost 7 bases and the J gene lost 4 bases, with 13 bases spanning the gap. There are 12 residues in the CDR3. As DNA, the CDR3 is TGCAGTGGGGGACCCTTGAGCACTGAAGCTTTCTTT. It specifies CSGGPLSTEAFF.

This clonotype was observed a single time. The rearrangement uses TRBV2 and TRBJ2-3, with D unresolved. The CDR3 runs to 12 residues. Trimming shortened V by 7 bases and J by 4 bases, and 9 bases separated the two germline ends. The V gene's germline CDR1 is SNHLY and CDR2 FYNNEI. As DNA, the CDR3 is TGTGCCAGCACGGTAGCAGCAGATACGCAGTATTTT. Its protein product is CASTVAADTQYF.

J is TRBJ1-2 and V is TRBV5-4; 10 bases fit TRBD1. The CDR3 has 19 amino acids. Germline V gene data show CDR1 as SGHNT and CDR2 as YYREEE (reference sequence). The V gene end was trimmed by 4 bases and the J gene end by 2 bases; junction bases not matched to a gene: 17. The DNA of the CDR3 is TGTGCCAGCAGCCCCTCGATTCCAGACAGGGGGCGCAAAAACTATGGCTACACCTTC. Translating it yields CASSPSIPDRGRKNYGYTF. Complete variable domain (other parts from reference TRBV5-4 and TRBJ1-2): ETGVTQSPTHLIKTRGQQVTLRCSSQSGHNTVSWYQQALGQGPQFIFQYYREEENGRGNFPPRFSGLQFPNYSSELNVNALELDDSALYLCASSPSIPDRGRKNYGYTFGSGTRLTVV.